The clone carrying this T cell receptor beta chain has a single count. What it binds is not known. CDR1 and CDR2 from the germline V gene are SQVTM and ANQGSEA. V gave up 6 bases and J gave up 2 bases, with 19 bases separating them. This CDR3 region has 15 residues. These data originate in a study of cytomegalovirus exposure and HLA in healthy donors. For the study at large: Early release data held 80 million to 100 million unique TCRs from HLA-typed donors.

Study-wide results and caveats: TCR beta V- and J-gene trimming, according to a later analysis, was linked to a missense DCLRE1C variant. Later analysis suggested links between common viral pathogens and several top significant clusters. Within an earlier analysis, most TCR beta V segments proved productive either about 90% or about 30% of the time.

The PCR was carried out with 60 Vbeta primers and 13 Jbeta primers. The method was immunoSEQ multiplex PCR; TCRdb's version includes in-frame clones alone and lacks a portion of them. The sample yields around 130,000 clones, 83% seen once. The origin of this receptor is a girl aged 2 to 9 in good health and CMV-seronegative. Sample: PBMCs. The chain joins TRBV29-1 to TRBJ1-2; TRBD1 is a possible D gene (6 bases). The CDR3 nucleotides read TGCAGCGTCGCCCGCTCCCGGGACACCAACTATGGCTACACCTTC. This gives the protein CSVARSRDTNYGYTF.